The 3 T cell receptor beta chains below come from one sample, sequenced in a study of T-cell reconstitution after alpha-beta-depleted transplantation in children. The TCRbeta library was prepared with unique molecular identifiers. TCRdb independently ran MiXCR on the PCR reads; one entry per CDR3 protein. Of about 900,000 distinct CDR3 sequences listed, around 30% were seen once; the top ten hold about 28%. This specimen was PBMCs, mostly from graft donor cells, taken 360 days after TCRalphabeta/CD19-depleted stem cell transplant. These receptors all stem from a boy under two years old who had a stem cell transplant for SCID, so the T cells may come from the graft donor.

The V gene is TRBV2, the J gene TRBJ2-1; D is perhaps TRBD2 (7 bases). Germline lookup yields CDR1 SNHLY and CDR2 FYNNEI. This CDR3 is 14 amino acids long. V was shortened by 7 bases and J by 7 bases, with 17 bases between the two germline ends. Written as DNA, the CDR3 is TGTGCCAGCAAGCCCGCGGGGGCGCGGAATGAGCAGTTCTTC. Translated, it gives CASKPAGARNEQFF.

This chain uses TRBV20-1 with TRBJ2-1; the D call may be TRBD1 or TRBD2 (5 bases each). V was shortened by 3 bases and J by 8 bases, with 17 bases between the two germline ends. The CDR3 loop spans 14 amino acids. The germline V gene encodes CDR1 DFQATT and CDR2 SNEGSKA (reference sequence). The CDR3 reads CSASGTPLSYEQFF. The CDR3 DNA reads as TGCAGTGCTAGCGGGACCCCTTTAAGCTATGAGCAGTTCTTC.

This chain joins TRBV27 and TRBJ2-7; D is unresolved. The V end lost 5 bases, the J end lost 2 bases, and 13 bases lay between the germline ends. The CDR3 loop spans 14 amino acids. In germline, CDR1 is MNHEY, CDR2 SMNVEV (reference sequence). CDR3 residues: CASSIGPGPYEQYF. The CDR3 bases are TGTGCCAGCAGTATTGGTCCGGGCCCCTACGAGCAGTACTTC.